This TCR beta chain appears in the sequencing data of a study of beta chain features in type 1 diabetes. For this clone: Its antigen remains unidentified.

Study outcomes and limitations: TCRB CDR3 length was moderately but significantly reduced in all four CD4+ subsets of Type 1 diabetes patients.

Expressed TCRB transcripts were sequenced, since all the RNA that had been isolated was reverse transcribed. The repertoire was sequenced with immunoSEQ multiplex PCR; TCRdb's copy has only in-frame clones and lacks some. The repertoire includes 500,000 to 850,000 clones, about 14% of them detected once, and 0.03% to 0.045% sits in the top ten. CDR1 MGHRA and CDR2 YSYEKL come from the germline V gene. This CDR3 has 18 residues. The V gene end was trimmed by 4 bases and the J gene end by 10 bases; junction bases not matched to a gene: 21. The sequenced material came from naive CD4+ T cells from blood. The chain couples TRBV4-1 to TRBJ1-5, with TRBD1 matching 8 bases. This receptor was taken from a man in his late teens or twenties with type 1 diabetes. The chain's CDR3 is CASSPGLLSGTGLRPQHF. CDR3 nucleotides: TGCGCCAGCAGCCCAGGACTTTTATCCGGGACAGGCCTTCGTCCCCAGCATTTT.